Listed below are T cell receptor beta chains from one sample, sequenced in a study of OX40 agonist ivuxolimab in advanced cancers. The table came from immunoSEQ multiplex PCR; TCRdb's copy has only in-frame clones and leaves some out. The table includes about 30,000 clones, 81% detected once. The sequencing used CD4+ or CD8+ T cells sorted from blood, collected in a trial of the OX40 agonist ivuxolimab. These TCRs come from an adult with an advanced solid tumor such as melanoma, head and neck, liver or kidney cancer. The CDR3 runs from the conserved cysteine through the conserved F or W. The size entry is marked missing in some rows and otherwise reads once, few, many or a size class.

j_gene	v_gene	abundance	CDR3aa
TRBJ2-1	TRBV5-1	NA	CASSLGVNEQFF
TRBJ1-2	TRBV18	NA	CASSPGGGIGYTF
TRBJ2-7	TRBV19	NA	CASSKSTGTHEQYF
TRBJ1-4	TRBV10-1	few	CASSARATEKLFF
TRBJ2-3	TRBV15	few	CATSSLDRPDTQYF
TRBJ2-1	TRBV2	once	CASSRDSSSSYNEQFF
TRBJ2-1	TRBV6-5	NA	CASSNDRVNYNEQFF
TRBJ2-3	TRBV7-3	NA	CASSLTFQTDTQYF
TRBJ2-2	TRBV10-2	NA	CASRTSGSLGGELFF
TRBJ1-2	TRBV6-5	NA	CASRGNYGYTF
TRBJ2-3	TRBV7-8	NA	CASSLIAGGITDTQYF
TRBJ2-2	TRBV7-8	NA	CASSPPGRSGELFF
TRBJ2-7	TRBV5-1	NA	CASAGQGSYEQYF
TRBJ2-3	TRBV7-9	once	CASSLGGTSGTSTDTQYF
TRBJ1-1	TRBV11-2	few	CASSLTWGDAHTEAFF
TRBJ1-2	TRBV6-5	NA	CASSQRQGGGYTF
TRBJ1-4	TRBV7-2	once	CASSSKTGANEKLFF
TRBJ1-1	TRBV11-1	few	CAISFGGGAEAFF
TRBJ2-5	TRBV4-1	NA	CASSQGANKETQYF
TRBJ1-3	TRBV7-6	NA	CASSLGNTIYF
TRBJ1-6	TRBV5-1	NA	CASSLVGDRVSPLHF
TRBJ1-2	TRBV5-1	once	CASSFGGTSSGYTF
TRBJ1-1	TRBV30	NA	CAWSASGTSAFF
TRBJ1-6	TRBV7-2	NA	CASSPTDTRSPLHF
TRBJ2-7	TRBV6-1	NA	CASTLTGSSYEQYF
TRBJ1-1	TRBV19	NA	CASSLTGGTEAFF
TRBJ2-3	TRBV7-3	NA	CASSEGKGITSTDTQYF
TRBJ2-3	TRBV5-4	NA	CASSLELGTDTQYF
TRBJ2-3	TRBV7-3	NA	CASSLGNTQYF
TRBJ2-2	TRBV5-1	NA	CASSGGGATGELFF
TRBJ1-2	TRBV6-5	NA	CASSKTTNYGYTF
TRBJ1-3	TRBV6-5	NA	CASTRSSGNTIYF
TRBJ1-2	TRBV28	NA	CASREGGQNYGYTF
TRBJ1-4	TRBV4-1	once	CASSRELPRGGTTNEKLFF
TRBJ1-1	TRBV7-8	NA	CASSLAGVGIGNTEAFF
TRBJ1-3	TRBV5-5	NA	CASSLKGQGNTIYF
TRBJ1-1	TRBV5-5	NA	CASGDPLPGAFF
TRBJ2-3	TRBV7-2	NA	CASTQQLAGGGDTQYF
TRBJ2-2	TRBV21-1	NA	CASSLSGTGPHPTGELFF
TRBJ2-7	TRBV7-3	NA	CASSFAWAEYEQYF
TRBJ1-1	TRBV19	NA	CASSIVGRGVGTEAFF
TRBJ2-3	TRBV7-3	NA	CASSRGGASADTQYF
TRBJ1-2	TRBV9	NA	CASSVARGGYGYTF